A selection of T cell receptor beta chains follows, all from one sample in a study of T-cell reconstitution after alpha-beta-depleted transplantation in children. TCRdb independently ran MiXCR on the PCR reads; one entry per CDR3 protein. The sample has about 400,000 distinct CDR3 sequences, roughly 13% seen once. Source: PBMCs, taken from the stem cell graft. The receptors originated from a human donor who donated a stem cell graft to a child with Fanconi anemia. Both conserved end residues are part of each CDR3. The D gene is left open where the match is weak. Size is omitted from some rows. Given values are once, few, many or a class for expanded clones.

CDR3 DNA: TGTGCCAGCAGCCAAGACCTAGCTAGGGATGAGCAGTTCTTC
CDR3 protein: CASSQDLARDEQFF
D gene: -
J gene: TRBJ2-1
CDR3 length: 14
clone size: many
V gene: TRBV4-2

CDR3 DNA: TGTGCCAGCAGCCAACTACAGGGCCGTTCGGCTAAACTGTTTTTT
CDR3 protein: CASSQLQGRSAKLFF
D gene: -
J gene: TRBJ1-4
CDR3 length: 15
clone size: many
V gene: TRBV14

CDR3 DNA: TGCGCCAGACCTGATTCGGGGGGGCGACACAATGAGCAGTTCTTC
CDR3 protein: CARPDSGGRHNEQFF
D gene: TRBD2
J gene: TRBJ2-1
CDR3 length: 15
clone size: many
V gene: TRBV10-1

CDR3 DNA: TGTGCCAGCAGCCAAGATAGCAGCAAAAGTGAAGTTAATGAGCAGTTCTTC
CDR3 protein: CASSQDSSKSEVNEQFF
D gene: -
J gene: TRBJ2-1
CDR3 length: 17
clone size: -
V gene: TRBV4-2

CDR3 DNA: TGTGCCAGCAGTCCCACACATGGGGATGAGCAGTTCTTC
CDR3 protein: CASSPTHGDEQFF
D gene: -
J gene: TRBJ2-1
CDR3 length: 13
clone size: few
V gene: TRBV12-3/TRBV12-4

CDR3 DNA: TGCAGTGCTGCCCAACTAGCGGGGGATACAGATACGCAGTATTTT
CDR3 protein: CSAAQLAGDTDTQYF
D gene: TRBD2
J gene: TRBJ2-3
CDR3 length: 15
clone size: few
V gene: TRBV20-1

CDR3 DNA: TGTGCCAGCCAGAGAAGGGGATACAATGAGCAGTTCTTC
CDR3 protein: CASQRRGYNEQFF
D gene: -
J gene: TRBJ2-1
CDR3 length: 13
clone size: -
V gene: TRBV27

CDR3 DNA: TGCGCCAGCAGCCAAGTTTATTCGGACAGGGTCTATGAGCAGTTCTTC
CDR3 protein: CASSQVYSDRVYEQFF
D gene: TRBD1
J gene: TRBJ2-1
CDR3 length: 16
clone size: -
V gene: TRBV4-1

CDR3 DNA: TGCAGCGCCACCGGGGGCAGGGACTATGGCTACACCTTC
CDR3 protein: CSATGGRDYGYTF
D gene: -
J gene: TRBJ1-2
CDR3 length: 13
clone size: many
V gene: TRBV29-1

CDR3 DNA: TGTGCCAGCAGCTTAGCCTTCAAACAGGGTAACACTGAAGCTTTCTTT
CDR3 protein: CASSLAFKQGNTEAFF
D gene: -
J gene: TRBJ1-1
CDR3 length: 16
clone size: few
V gene: TRBV7-9

CDR3 DNA: TGCAGTGCTAGAGTAGATCGAACTGAAGCTTTCTTT
CDR3 protein: CSARVDRTEAFF
D gene: -
J gene: TRBJ1-1
CDR3 length: 12
clone size: many
V gene: TRBV20-1

CDR3 DNA: TGCAGTGCTACATCTGCCCGACCCAATCAGCCCCAGCATTTT
CDR3 protein: CSATSARPNQPQHF
D gene: -
J gene: TRBJ1-5
CDR3 length: 14
clone size: few
V gene: TRBV20-1

CDR3 DNA: TGTGCCAGCAGCTTAAGGGGGTCGGGGGCCGTTTTGAACACTGAAGCTTTCTTT
CDR3 protein: CASSLRGSGAVLNTEAFF
D gene: -
J gene: TRBJ1-1
CDR3 length: 18
clone size: -
V gene: TRBV7-6

CDR3 DNA: TGTGCCAGCAGCTTCTGGCCAGCGGGGGGTTACAATGAGCAGTTCTTC
CDR3 protein: CASSFWPAGGYNEQFF
D gene: TRBD2
J gene: TRBJ2-1
CDR3 length: 16
clone size: -
V gene: TRBV7-9

CDR3 DNA: TGCGCCAGCAGCTTAACGACGACAGCTGGGGCCAACGTCCTGACTTTC
CDR3 protein: CASSLTTTAGANVLTF
D gene: -
J gene: TRBJ2-6
CDR3 length: 16
clone size: few
V gene: TRBV5-1

CDR3 DNA: TGCGCCAGCAGCCTCAGGGGAGATTCCGACACCGGGGAGCTGTTTTTT
CDR3 protein: CASSLRGDSDTGELFF
D gene: -
J gene: TRBJ2-2
CDR3 length: 16
clone size: few
V gene: TRBV4-3

CDR3 DNA: TGCGCCAGCAGTGACCGGCAGGGCGGTGAGCAGTTCTTC
CDR3 protein: CASSDRQGGEQFF
D gene: -
J gene: TRBJ2-1
CDR3 length: 13
clone size: -
V gene: TRBV10-2

CDR3 DNA: TGTGCCAGCAGTGAAGGCGCCGAGCAGTACTTC
CDR3 protein: CASSEGAEQYF
D gene: -
J gene: TRBJ2-7
CDR3 length: 11
clone size: few
V gene: TRBV25-1

CDR3 DNA: TGCAGTGCTAGTCCCGGGACAGGGGATGAAAAACTGTTTTTT
CDR3 protein: CSASPGTGDEKLFF
D gene: TRBD1
J gene: TRBJ1-4
CDR3 length: 14
clone size: many
V gene: TRBV20-1

CDR3 DNA: TGCGCCAGCAGCCAGGCCCGACAGGGGCCTGAGCAGTTCTTC
CDR3 protein: CASSQARQGPEQFF
D gene: TRBD1
J gene: TRBJ2-1
CDR3 length: 14
clone size: -
V gene: TRBV4-1

CDR3 DNA: TGTGCCAGCAGCCCGGACAGGGACGCTTTCTTT
CDR3 protein: CASSPDRDAFF
D gene: TRBD1
J gene: TRBJ1-1
CDR3 length: 11
clone size: once
V gene: TRBV13

CDR3 DNA: TGCAGTGCTAGAGAGGGGACAGGGGGGCTAAATTCACCCCTCCACTTT
CDR3 protein: CSAREGTGGLNSPLHF
D gene: TRBD1
J gene: TRBJ1-6
CDR3 length: 16
clone size: -
V gene: TRBV20-1

CDR3 DNA: TGTGCCAGCAGCCCGTCCGGATCAGTAGTGAACACTGAAGCTTTCTTT
CDR3 protein: CASSPSGSVVNTEAFF
D gene: -
J gene: TRBJ1-1
CDR3 length: 16
clone size: few
V gene: TRBV4-2

CDR3 DNA: TGTGCCAGCAGCTTTTATGGGGGGCGGGAGACCCAGTACTTC
CDR3 protein: CASSFYGGRETQYF
D gene: -
J gene: TRBJ2-5
CDR3 length: 14
clone size: -
V gene: TRBV5-4

CDR3 DNA: TGTGCCAGCAGCCCCGACAGGGGGGGAGGCTACACCTTC
CDR3 protein: CASSPDRGGGYTF
D gene: TRBD1
J gene: TRBJ1-2
CDR3 length: 13
clone size: -
V gene: TRBV5-4

CDR3 DNA: TGCAGTGCTCCGGACGCCACTGAAGCTTTCTTT
CDR3 protein: CSAPDATEAFF
D gene: -
J gene: TRBJ1-1
CDR3 length: 11
clone size: few
V gene: TRBV20-1

CDR3 DNA: TGTGCCAGCAGTTCGCCTAGCGGGTTCGGCACAGATACGCAGTATTTT
CDR3 protein: CASSSPSGFGTDTQYF
D gene: TRBD2
J gene: TRBJ2-3
CDR3 length: 16
clone size: -
V gene: TRBV6-5

CDR3 DNA: TGTGCCAGCAGCCCCCAAGCAGGGGAGAACACTGAAGCTTTCTTT
CDR3 protein: CASSPQAGENTEAFF
D gene: -
J gene: TRBJ1-1
CDR3 length: 15
clone size: -
V gene: TRBV5-6

CDR3 DNA: TGTGCCAGTAGAGCAGAATCCAGCACAGATACGCAGTATTTT
CDR3 protein: CASRAESSTDTQYF
D gene: -
J gene: TRBJ2-3
CDR3 length: 14
clone size: -
V gene: TRBV19

CDR3 DNA: TGTGCCAGCAGTCCATTGGGACAGAACATGAACACTGAAGCTTTCTTT
CDR3 protein: CASSPLGQNMNTEAFF
D gene: TRBD1
J gene: TRBJ1-1
CDR3 length: 16
clone size: few
V gene: TRBV28

CDR3 DNA: TGCAGTGCGGGTACTAGCGGACGCTCCTACAATGAGCAGTTCTTC
CDR3 protein: CSAGTSGRSYNEQFF
D gene: TRBD2
J gene: TRBJ2-1
CDR3 length: 15
clone size: few
V gene: TRBV20-1

CDR3 DNA: TGCAGTGCTGGGCGGGGCGCCGAGGAGGAGACCCAGTACTTC
CDR3 protein: CSAGRGAEEETQYF
D gene: -
J gene: TRBJ2-5
CDR3 length: 14
clone size: -
V gene: TRBV20-1

CDR3 DNA: TGCAGCGCTAATAGGGGAGATACGCAGTATTTT
CDR3 protein: CSANRGDTQYF
D gene: -
J gene: TRBJ2-3
CDR3 length: 11
clone size: -
V gene: TRBV29-1

CDR3 DNA: TGTGCCAGCAGCATCGGGACAGAATACAATGAGCAGTTCTTC
CDR3 protein: CASSIGTEYNEQFF
D gene: TRBD1
J gene: TRBJ2-1
CDR3 length: 14
clone size: few
V gene: TRBV11-2

CDR3 DNA: TGTGCCTGGAGTGCGACTACGTACAATGAGCAGTTCTTC
CDR3 protein: CAWSATTYNEQFF
D gene: -
J gene: TRBJ2-1
CDR3 length: 13
clone size: few
V gene: TRBV30

CDR3 DNA: TGTGCCAGCAAGACTAGCACAGATACGCAGTATTTT
CDR3 protein: CASKTSTDTQYF
D gene: -
J gene: TRBJ2-3
CDR3 length: 12
clone size: few
V gene: TRBV2

CDR3 DNA: TGTGCCAGCAGCGTCGGCGGGAACACAGATACGCAGTATTTT
CDR3 protein: CASSVGGNTDTQYF
D gene: -
J gene: TRBJ2-3
CDR3 length: 14
clone size: many
V gene: TRBV9

CDR3 DNA: TGTGCCAGCAGTGCGGGAATAGAGCAGTACTTC
CDR3 protein: CASSAGIEQYF
D gene: -
J gene: TRBJ2-7
CDR3 length: 11
clone size: -
V gene: TRBV6-5

CDR3 DNA: TGTGCCAGCAGTTTGCTTCTTGGTAATTCACCCCTCCACTTT
CDR3 protein: CASSLLLGNSPLHF
D gene: -
J gene: TRBJ1-6
CDR3 length: 14
clone size: -
V gene: TRBV12-3/TRBV12-4

CDR3 DNA: TGTGCCAGCAGCTTAGCCGGCTTCGCAGAGACCCAGTACTTC
CDR3 protein: CASSLAGFAETQYF
D gene: -
J gene: TRBJ2-5
CDR3 length: 14
clone size: -
V gene: TRBV7-2

CDR3 DNA: TGTGCCAGCAGCACTGGGACAGGCCAAGAGACCCAGTACTTC
CDR3 protein: CASSTGTGQETQYF
D gene: TRBD1
J gene: TRBJ2-5
CDR3 length: 14
clone size: -
V gene: TRBV13

CDR3 DNA: TGTGCCAGCAGTTTAGGTAGCGGGGCCAACAATGAGCAGTTCTTC
CDR3 protein: CASSLGSGANNEQFF
D gene: TRBD2
J gene: TRBJ2-1
CDR3 length: 15
clone size: -
V gene: TRBV12-3/TRBV12-4

CDR3 DNA: TGCGCCAGCAGCTTCGCGCAGAGCTCCTACAATGAGCAGTTCTTC
CDR3 protein: CASSFAQSSYNEQFF
D gene: -
J gene: TRBJ2-1
CDR3 length: 15
clone size: -
V gene: TRBV5-1

CDR3 DNA: TGTGCCAGCAGCGCGTTGATATCGGAAGGAACCGGAGACACCTTC
CDR3 protein: CASSALISEGTGDTF
D gene: -
J gene: TRBJ1-2
CDR3 length: 15
clone size: few
V gene: TRBV7-9

CDR3 DNA: TGCGCCAGCAGAGCTACTAGCGGGGGGGCCCCCGGGGAGCTGTTTTTT
CDR3 protein: CASRATSGGAPGELFF
D gene: TRBD2
J gene: TRBJ2-2
CDR3 length: 16
clone size: -
V gene: TRBV10-2

CDR3 DNA: TGCAGCGTTGATGGCTTGACAGGGGGTTACACTGAAGCTTTCTTT
CDR3 protein: CSVDGLTGGYTEAFF
D gene: TRBD1
J gene: TRBJ1-1
CDR3 length: 15
clone size: -
V gene: TRBV29-1

CDR3 DNA: TGTGCCAGCAGCCAAGCTACCGGACGGATTTATGGCTACACCTTC
CDR3 protein: CASSQATGRIYGYTF
D gene: -
J gene: TRBJ1-2
CDR3 length: 15
clone size: few
V gene: TRBV4-2

CDR3 DNA: TGCGCCAGCAGTCAATTGTGTTGGGGAGGGACTGAAGCTTTCTTT
CDR3 protein: CASSQLCWGGTEAFF
D gene: -
J gene: TRBJ1-1
CDR3 length: 15
clone size: once
V gene: TRBV23-1

CDR3 DNA: TGCGCCAGCAGCCAACAGACAGGGGATGGAAGCACTGAAGCTTTCTTT
CDR3 protein: CASSQQTGDGSTEAFF
D gene: TRBD1
J gene: TRBJ1-1
CDR3 length: 16
clone size: many
V gene: TRBV5-1

CDR3 DNA: TGTGCCAGCAGCCCAGGCTTTGCGAACACCGGGGAGCTGTTTTTT
CDR3 protein: CASSPGFANTGELFF
D gene: -
J gene: TRBJ2-2
CDR3 length: 15
clone size: few
V gene: TRBV12-3/TRBV12-4

CDR3 DNA: TGTGCCAGCTCACACGAAGGCTCTGGCTACACCTTC
CDR3 protein: CASSHEGSGYTF
D gene: -
J gene: TRBJ1-2
CDR3 length: 12
clone size: -
V gene: TRBV18

CDR3 DNA: TGTGCCAGCAGCCCCACCGGGACTAGCAAGAGTGAGCAGTTCTTC
CDR3 protein: CASSPTGTSKSEQFF
D gene: TRBD2
J gene: TRBJ2-1
CDR3 length: 15
clone size: -
V gene: TRBV9

CDR3 DNA: TGTGCCACCCGACGGGATGCAACTAATGAAAAACTGTTTTTT
CDR3 protein: CATRRDATNEKLFF
D gene: -
J gene: TRBJ1-4
CDR3 length: 14
clone size: many
V gene: TRBV15

CDR3 DNA: TGTGCCAGCAGCTTGGGGGGGGACAGTACCTACAATGAGCAGTTCTTC
CDR3 protein: CASSLGGDSTYNEQFF
D gene: -
J gene: TRBJ2-1
CDR3 length: 16
clone size: many
V gene: TRBV5-6

CDR3 DNA: TGTGCCAGCAGCTTGGGCCTGACAGGGGGTGCGGATGAGCAGTTCTTC
CDR3 protein: CASSLGLTGGADEQFF
D gene: TRBD1
J gene: TRBJ2-1
CDR3 length: 16
clone size: few
V gene: TRBV5-6